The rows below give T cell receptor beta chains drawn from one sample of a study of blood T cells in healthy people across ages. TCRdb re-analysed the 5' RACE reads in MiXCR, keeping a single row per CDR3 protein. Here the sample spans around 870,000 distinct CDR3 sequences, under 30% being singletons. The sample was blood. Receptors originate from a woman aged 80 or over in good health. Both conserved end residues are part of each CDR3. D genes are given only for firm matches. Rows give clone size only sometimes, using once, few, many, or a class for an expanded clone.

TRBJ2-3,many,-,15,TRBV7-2,TGTGCCAGCAGCTTAAGTCGAGGGTTCACAGATACGCAGTATTTT,CASSLSRGFTDTQYF
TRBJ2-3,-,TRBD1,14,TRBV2,TGTGCCGGGGGACAGGGGCAAGACACAGATACGCAGTATTTT,CAGGQGQDTDTQYF
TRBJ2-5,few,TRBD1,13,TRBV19,TGTGCCACCAGAACAGGGGGCAGAGAGACCCAGTACTTC,CATRTGGRETQYF
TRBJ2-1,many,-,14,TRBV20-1,TGCAGTGCTAGGGCGGCGGGCTCCGTTGATGAGCAGTTCTTC,CSARAAGSVDEQFF
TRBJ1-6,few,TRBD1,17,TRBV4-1,TGCGCCAGCAGCCAAGGGTTCCGGGACAGGGGTGGATCACCCCTCCACTTT,CASSQGFRDRGGSPLHF
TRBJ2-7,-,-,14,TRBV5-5,TGTGCCAGCAGCTGGGCCGGGGGGCCCTACGAGCAGTACTTC,CASSWAGGPYEQYF
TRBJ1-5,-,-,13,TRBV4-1,TGCGCCAGCAGCCAGGGGGCTTGGGAGCCCCAGCATTTT,CASSQGAWEPQHF
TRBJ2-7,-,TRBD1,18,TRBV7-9,TGTGCCAGCAGCCAAGGTGGCGGGACAGGACCGATCGGCAATGAGCAGTACTTC,CASSQGGGTGPIGNEQYF
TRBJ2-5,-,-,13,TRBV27,TGTGCCAGCGAACCCCGACAGGGACTTCAGCAGTACTTC,CASEPRQGLQQYF
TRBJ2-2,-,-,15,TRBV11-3,TGTGCCAGCAGCTCTGCGGGACATATCACCGGGGAGCTGTTTTTT,CASSSAGHITGELFF
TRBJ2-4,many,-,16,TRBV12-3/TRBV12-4,TGTGCCAGCAGTTTATATCAGGGTCTAGCCAAAAACATTCAGTACTTC,CASSLYQGLAKNIQYF
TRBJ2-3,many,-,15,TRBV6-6,TGTGCCAGCAGAAGTAGGACAGCCAGCACAGATACGCAGTATTTT,CASRSRTASTDTQYF
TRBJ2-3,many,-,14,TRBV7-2,TGTGCCAGCAGCTTGAACGGGCTCACAGATACGCAGTATTTT,CASSLNGLTDTQYF
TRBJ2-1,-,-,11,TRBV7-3,TGTGCCAGCAACCTAGGGCTGGCGCAGTTCTTC,CASNLGLAQFF
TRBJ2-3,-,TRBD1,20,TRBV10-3,TGTGCCATCAGTGATTACACAGGGGCGAAGTTTACTGAAGGGACAGATACGCAGTATTTT,CAISDYTGAKFTEGTDTQYF
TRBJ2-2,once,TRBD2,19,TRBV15,TGTGCCACCAGCAGAGATGGAGGACTAGCGGGGGGGCCAGGCGGGGAGCGGTTTTTT,CATSRDGGLAGGPGGERFF
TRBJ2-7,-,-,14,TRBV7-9,TGTGCCAGCAGCTTAAAGGGACGCTGGGAGGCCCAGTACTTC,CASSLKGRWEAQYF
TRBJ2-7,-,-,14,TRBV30,TGTGCCTGGCTAGCAAGGGGAGTAAACGACGAGCAGTACTTC,CAWLARGVNDEQYF
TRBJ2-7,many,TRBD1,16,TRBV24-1,TGTGCCACCAGTGAGTACAGGGGGTGTAGCTCCTACGAGCAGTACTTC,CATSEYRGCSSYEQYF
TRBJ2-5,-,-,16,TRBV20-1,TGCAGTGCGGAGGGCAGCAGGGCAAACTTCCAAGAGACCCAGTACTTC,CSAEGSRANFQETQYF
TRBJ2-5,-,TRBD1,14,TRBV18,TGTGCCAGCTCACCGGGACAGGGGGCGGAACTCAAGTACTTC,CASSPGQGAELKYF
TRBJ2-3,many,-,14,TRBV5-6,TGTGCCAGCAGCTCTGGACTCTTAACAGATACGCAGTATTTT,CASSSGLLTDTQYF
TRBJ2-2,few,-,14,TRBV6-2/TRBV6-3,TGTGCCAGCACCGGACTACCAGCCCCCGGGGAGCTGTTTTTT,CASTGLPAPGELFF
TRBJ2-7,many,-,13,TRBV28,TGTGCCAGCAGTCAGGGGATACGCTACGAGCAGTACTTC,CASSQGIRYEQYF
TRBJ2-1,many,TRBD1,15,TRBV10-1,TGCGCCAGCAGTGATTGGACAGGGCACCATCGAGAGCAGTTCTTC,CASSDWTGHHREQFF
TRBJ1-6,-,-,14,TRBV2,TGTGCCAGCAGTCCAAGACTCCCGAATTCACCCCTCCACTTT,CASSPRLPNSPLHF
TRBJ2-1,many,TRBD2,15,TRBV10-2,TGCGCCAGCACTCAGCTAGCGGGGGTGGGGAATGAGCAGTTCTTC,CASTQLAGVGNEQFF
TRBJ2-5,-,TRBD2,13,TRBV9,TGTGCCAGCAGCGTAAGCGGGGTTGGGACCCAGTACTTC,CASSVSGVGTQYF
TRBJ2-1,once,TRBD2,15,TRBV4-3,TGCACCAGCAGTTTAGCGGGGGGGCTGATCAATGAGCAGTTCTTC,CTSSLAGGLINEQFF
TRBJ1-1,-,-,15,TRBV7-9,TGTGCCAGCAGCTCGTCCGCAGGGACGAACACTGAAGCTTTCTTT,CASSSSAGTNTEAFF
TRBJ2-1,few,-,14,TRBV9,TGTGCCAGCAGCGTGGTTACCGAAACCGGTGAGCAGTTCTTC,CASSVVTETGEQFF
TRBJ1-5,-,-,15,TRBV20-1,TGCAGTGCTAGAACTCCTAAGGGCAGCAATCAGCCCCAGCATTTT,CSARTPKGSNQPQHF
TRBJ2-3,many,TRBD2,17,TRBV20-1,TGCAGTGCTAGAGATCCCACTAGCGACCTTAGGGCAGATACGCAGTATTTT,CSARDPTSDLRADTQYF
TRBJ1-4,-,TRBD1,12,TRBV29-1,TGCAGCGTGGGACAGGCTAATGAAAAACTGTTTTTT,CSVGQANEKLFF
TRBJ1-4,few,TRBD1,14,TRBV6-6,TGTGCCAGCTCATACCGGGACAGAGGGGAAAAACTGTTTTTT,CASSYRDRGEKLFF
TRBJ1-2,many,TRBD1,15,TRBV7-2,TGTGCCAGCAGCGGACAGGGGGCGATGAGTAATGGCTACACCTTC,CASSGQGAMSNGYTF
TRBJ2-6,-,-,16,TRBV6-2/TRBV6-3,TGTGCCAGCAGTTCTCGACCTCCCTCTGGGGCCAACGTCCTGACTTTC,CASSSRPPSGANVLTF
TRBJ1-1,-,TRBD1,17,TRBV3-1,TGTGCCAGCAGCCATTACAGGCGACAGGGGGGGGACACTGAAGCTTTCTTT,CASSHYRRQGGDTEAFF
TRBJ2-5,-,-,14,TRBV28,TGTGCCAGCAAATTAAGTTGGCCCCAAGAGACCCAGTACTTC,CASKLSWPQETQYF
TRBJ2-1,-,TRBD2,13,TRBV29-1,TGCAGCGTCGTAATTGCGGGACTAGTACAGCAGTTCTTC,CSVVIAGLVQQFF
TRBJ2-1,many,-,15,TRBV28,TGTGCCAGCAGGGAGGGGGGAAGCTCCTACAATGAGCAGTTCTTC,CASREGGSSYNEQFF
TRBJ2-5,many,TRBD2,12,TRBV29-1,TGCAGCGTCAGACTAGCAGGAGAGACCCAGTACTTC,CSVRLAGETQYF
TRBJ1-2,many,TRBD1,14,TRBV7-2,TGTGCCAGCAGCATCGACAGGGGGCCGTATGGCTACACCTTC,CASSIDRGPYGYTF
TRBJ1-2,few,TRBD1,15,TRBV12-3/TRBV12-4,TGTGCCAGCAGTAGACAGGGGGCGGATAACTATGGCTACACCTTC,CASSRQGADNYGYTF